A single sample is the source of the 9 T cell receptor beta chains below, sequenced in a study of blood T cell repertoires in COVID-19. Assay used: immunoSEQ multiplex PCR; TCRdb lists only in-frame clones, some missing. Of around 92,000 clones listed, roughly 84% were seen once; the top ten hold 10% to 15%. Sequenced material: peripheral blood. These receptors were obtained from a woman in her sixties or seventies in a cohort sampled during active or convalescent COVID-19.

The rearrangement uses TRBV5-4 and TRBJ2-2; TRBD2 matches at 10 bases. V shed 4 bases and J 8 bases; nucleotides not matched to a gene: 14. The CDR3 runs 17 residues. Germline assignment: CDR1 SGHNT and CDR2 YYREEE (reference sequence). The CDR3 sequence is CASSPGGSGGTRGELFF. The DNA for the CDR3 is TGTGCCAGCAGCCCGGGGGGTAGCGGGGGGACCCGTGGGGAGCTGTTTTTT.

The CDR3 loop reads CSASVHSGSTEQYF. The CDR3 DNA is TGCAGTGCTAGTGTACATAGCGGGAGCACCGAGCAGTACTTC. This chain uses TRBV20-1 with TRBJ2-7; 9 bases are shared with TRBD2. The germline V gene has CDR1 DFQATT and CDR2 SNEGSKA (reference sequence). There are 14 residues in the CDR3. V shed 3 bases, J shed 6 bases, and the junction held 9 bases outside the gene matches.

V and J are TRBV28 and TRBJ1-1; D possibly corresponds to TRBD1 (5 bases). Trimming shortened V by 4 bases and J by 1 base, and 22 bases separated the two germline ends. Germline V gene sequence: CDR1 MDHEN, CDR2 SYDVKM. This CDR3 has 18 amino acids. The CDR3 region has the DNA TGTGCCAGCAGTTCCCTGTTGGGGAGGGGAAGAGGGAACACTGAAGCTTTCTTT. Its protein product is CASSSLLGRGRGNTEAFF.

This rearrangement joins TRBV6-2 or TRBV6-3 to TRBJ2-7; 12 nucleotides align to TRBD2. V shed 5 bases, J shed 5 bases, and the junction held 10 bases outside the gene matches. CDR3 length: 16 amino acids. Germline CDR1 and CDR2: MNHEY and SVGEGT. In nucleotides, the CDR3 is TGTGCCAGCAGTCTAACCACTAGCGGGAGGACCCACGAGCAGTACTTC. As protein: CASSLTTSGRTHEQYF.

The V and J genes are TRBV29-1 and TRBJ1-4, with 8 bases lining up with TRBD1. CDR1 is SQVTM and CDR2 is ANQGSEA in the germline V gene. CDR3 size: 13 residues. V shed 5 bases and J 6 bases; nucleotides not matched to a gene: 5. This chain's CDR3 is CSVRTGFYEKLFF. As DNA, the CDR3 is TGCAGCGTTCGGACAGGGTTCTATGAAAAACTGTTTTTT.

The chain is built from TRBV2 and TRBJ2-7; no clear D. This CDR3 contains 14 residues. Germline V lookup: CDR1 SNHLY, CDR2 FYNNEI. Trimming took 8 bases from V and 4 from J, leaving 18 bases between them. The CDR3 reads CASRTALIPYEQYF. In DNA form, the CDR3 reads TGTGCCAGCCGTACAGCCCTCATTCCTTACGAGCAGTACTTC. Filled out from reference TRBV2 and TRBJ2-7, the complete variable domain reads EPEVTQTPSHQVTQMGQEVILRCVPISNHLYFYWYRQILGQKVEFLVSFYNNEISEKSEIFDDQFSVERPDGSNFTLKIRSTKLEDSAMYFCASRTALIPYEQYFGPGTRLTVT.

The V gene is TRBV6-1, the J gene TRBJ1-3; 8 bases are shared with TRBD1. With 4 bases clipped from V and 4 bases from J, the junction kept 9 bases outside the gene matches. The CDR3 has 16 residues. The germline V gene has CDR1 MNHNS and CDR2 SASEGT. The CDR3 is CASSGRTGSVGNTIYF. CDR3 nucleotides: TGTGCCAGCAGTGGACGGACAGGGTCGGTCGGAAACACCATATATTTT.

The rearrangement uses TRBV15 and TRBJ1-4; D may be TRBD1 (5 bases). Germline CDR1 is LNHNV and CDR2 is YYDKDF (reference sequence). This CDR3 has 16 amino acids. The ends were cut back, 2 bases at V and 5 bases at J, with 15 bases in the middle. The CDR3 nucleotides read TGTGCCACCAGCAGAACTCGCGGGACCGGCAATGAAAAACTGTTTTTT. Protein sequence: CATSRTRGTGNEKLFF.

This chain connects TRBV7-3 to TRBJ2-6; 10 bases line up with TRBD1. Losses at the gene ends were 5 bases for V and 4 bases for J; bases not matched to a gene: 11. The CDR3 consists of 18 residues. Germline V gives CDR1 SGHTA, CDR2 FQGTGA. The CDR3: CASSPIQGQGTGANVLTF. In nucleotides, the CDR3 is TGTGCCAGCAGCCCAATCCAGGGACAGGGGACAGGGGCCAACGTCCTGACTTTC.